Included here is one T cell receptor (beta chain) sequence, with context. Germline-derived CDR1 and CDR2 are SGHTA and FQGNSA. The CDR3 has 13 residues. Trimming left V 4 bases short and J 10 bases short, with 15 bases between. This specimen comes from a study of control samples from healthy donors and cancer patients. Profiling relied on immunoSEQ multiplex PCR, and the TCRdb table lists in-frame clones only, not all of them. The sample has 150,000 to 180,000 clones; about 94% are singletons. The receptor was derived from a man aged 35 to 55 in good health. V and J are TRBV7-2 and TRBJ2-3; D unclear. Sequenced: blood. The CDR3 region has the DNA TGTGCCAGCAGCTCTCCGGCGTCGGCGGCGCAGTATTTT. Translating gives CASSSPASAAQYF.